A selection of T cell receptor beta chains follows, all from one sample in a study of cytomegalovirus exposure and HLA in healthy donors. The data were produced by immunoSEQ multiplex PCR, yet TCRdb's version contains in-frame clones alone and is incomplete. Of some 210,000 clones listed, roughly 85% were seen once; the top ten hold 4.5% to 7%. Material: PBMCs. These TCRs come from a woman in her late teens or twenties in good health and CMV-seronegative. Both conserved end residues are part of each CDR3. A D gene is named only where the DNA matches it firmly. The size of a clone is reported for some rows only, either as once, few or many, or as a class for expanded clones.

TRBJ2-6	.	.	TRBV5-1	CASSPNGANVLTF	TGCGCCAGCAGCCCCAACGGGGCCAACGTCCTGACTTTC
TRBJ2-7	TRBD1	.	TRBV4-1	CASSQDRTGLYEQYF	TGCGCCAGCAGCCAGGACAGGACGGGTCTCTACGAGCAGTACTTC
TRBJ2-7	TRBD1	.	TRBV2	CASSGQKDRDYEQYF	TGTGCCAGCAGTGGACAAAAGGACAGGGACTACGAGCAGTACTTC
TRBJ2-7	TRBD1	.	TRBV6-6	CASSDSGTGYEQYF	TGTGCCAGCAGTGACTCCGGGACAGGGTACGAGCAGTACTTC
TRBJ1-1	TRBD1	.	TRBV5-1	CASSASTGGATEAFF	TGCGCCAGCAGCGCGTCCACAGGGGGCGCGACTGAAGCTTTCTTT
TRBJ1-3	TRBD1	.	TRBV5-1	CASSLEGQGSGNTIYF	TGCGCCAGCAGCTTAGAGGGACAGGGGTCTGGAAACACCATATATTTT
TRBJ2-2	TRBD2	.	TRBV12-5	CASGLVPGWRGSDTGELFF	TGTGCTAGTGGTTTGGTGCCGGGTTGGCGCGGGAGTGACACCGGGGAGCTGTTTTTT
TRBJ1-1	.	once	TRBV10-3	CAIRGGRNTEAFF	TGTGCCATCAGGGGGGGGAGGAACACTGAAGCTTTCTTT
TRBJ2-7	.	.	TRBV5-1	CASSLANGLYEQYF	TGCGCCAGCAGCTTGGCCAACGGACTCTACGAGCAGTACTTC
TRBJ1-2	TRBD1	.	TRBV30	CAWRSQGAFNYGYTF	TGTGCCTGGAGATCACAGGGGGCGTTTAACTATGGCTACACCTTC
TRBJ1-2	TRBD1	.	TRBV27	CASSSSGTDFDYGYTF	TGTGCCAGCAGTTCTTCCGGGACAGATTTTGACTATGGCTACACCTTC
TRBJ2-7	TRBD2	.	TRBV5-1	CASSLAAGGAYEQYF	TGCGCCAGCAGCTTGGCCGCGGGGGGTGCCTACGAGCAGTACTTC
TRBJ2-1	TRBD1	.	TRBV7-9	CASSHDRETSRNEQFF	TGTGCCAGCAGTCACGACAGGGAAACGTCCCGGAATGAGCAGTTCTTC
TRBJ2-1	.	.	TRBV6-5	CASSSGASGYNEQFF	TGTGCCAGCAGTTCGGGGGCTAGCGGTTACAATGAGCAGTTCTTC
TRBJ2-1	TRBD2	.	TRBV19	CASSAPLAGGQDEQFF	TGTGCCAGTAGTGCCCCCTTGGCGGGGGGTCAAGACGAGCAGTTCTTC
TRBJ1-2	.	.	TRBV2	CASTQVVNYGYTF	TGTGCCAGCACCCAGGTAGTTAACTATGGCTACACCTTC
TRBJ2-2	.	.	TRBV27	CASSLEGYGELFF	TGTGCCAGCAGTTTGGAAGGGTACGGGGAGCTGTTTTTT
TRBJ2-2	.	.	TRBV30	CAWSVLQGPGELFF	TGTGCCTGGAGTGTACTACAGGGCCCCGGGGAGCTGTTTTTT
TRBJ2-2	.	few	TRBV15	CATSKVPNTGELFF	TGTGCCACCAGCAAAGTACCGAACACCGGGGAGCTGTTTTTT